This TCR beta chain comes out of a study of PD-L1 blockade in urothelial cancer. Overall study context: Males with bladder-origin urothelial cancer constituted about 85% of the 29 patients. Prior chemotherapy in patients spanned 0 to 3 regimens. Blood was evaluated 3 weeks (second dose) and 6 weeks after therapy began.

Documented time point: pretreatment peripheral blood. The CDR3 runs 15 residues. In germline, CDR1 is MDHEN, CDR2 SYDVKM. V lost 10 bases, J lost 0 bases, and 16 bases lay in between. TCR analog templates of synthetic origin were spiked into each PCR. TCRdb's copy holds only in-frame clones and misses some; the assay was immunoSEQ multiplex PCR. The repertoire holds roughly 51,000 clones, with about 82% as singletons. The V and J genes are TRBV28 and TRBJ1-3; possibly TRBD1 for D (5 bases). The sequence was collected from a man in his sixties with urothelial cancer. This specimen was PBMCs, taken around atezolizumab (anti-PD-L1) treatment. For the CDR3, the DNA is TGTGCCACCGGCCGCGGGGGGGTCTCTGGAAACACCATATATTTT. It is translated as CATGRGGVSGNTIYF.